The clone carrying this T cell receptor (beta chain) was observed once. The antigen remains undetermined. Some clones are missing from TCRdb's copy, which holds only in-frame ones; the method was immunoSEQ multiplex PCR. The profile shows about 91,000 clones, approximately 90% of them singletons. CDR1 and CDR2 (germline): MNHEY, SVGAGI. Trimming removed 8 bases from V and 6 bases from J; junction bases left unmatched: 8. This CDR3 contains 15 residues. These data belong to a study of T cells in localized non-small cell lung cancer. Notes on the study in general: Out of the top 100 tumor clones, a median roughly 52 were seen in adjacent lung.

This receptor was identified in a man aged 40 to 70 with stage I squamous cell lung carcinoma. The gene calls are TRBV6-5 and TRBJ1-6; TRBD1 matches 9 bases. The material was peripheral blood, obtained before any cancer treatment. This chain's CDR3 is CASQTGQGINSPLHF. CDR3 DNA sequence: TGTGCCAGCCAAACCGGACAGGGGATTAATTCACCCCTCCACTTT.